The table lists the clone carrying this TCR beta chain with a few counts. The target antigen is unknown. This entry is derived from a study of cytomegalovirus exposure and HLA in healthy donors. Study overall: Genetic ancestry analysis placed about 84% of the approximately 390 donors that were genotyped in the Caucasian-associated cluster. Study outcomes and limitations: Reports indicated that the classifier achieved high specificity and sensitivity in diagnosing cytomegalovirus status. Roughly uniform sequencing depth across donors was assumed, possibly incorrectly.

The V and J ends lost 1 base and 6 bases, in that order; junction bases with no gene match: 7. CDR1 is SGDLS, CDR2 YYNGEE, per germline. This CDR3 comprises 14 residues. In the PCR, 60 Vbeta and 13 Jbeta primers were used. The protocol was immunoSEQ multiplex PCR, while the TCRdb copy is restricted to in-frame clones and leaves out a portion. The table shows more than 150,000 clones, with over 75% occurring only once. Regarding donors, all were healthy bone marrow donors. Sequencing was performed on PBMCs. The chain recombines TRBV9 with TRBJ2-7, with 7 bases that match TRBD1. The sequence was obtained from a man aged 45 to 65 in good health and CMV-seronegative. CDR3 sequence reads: CASSVTGAVSEQYF. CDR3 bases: TGTGCCAGCAGCGTAACAGGGGCAGTTTCCGAGCAGTACTTC.